These 14 T cell receptor beta chains came from one sample sequenced in a study of T cell responses to AZD1222 COVID-19 vaccine. The protocol was immunoSEQ multiplex PCR, while the TCRdb copy is restricted to in-frame clones and leaves out a portion. The table shows about 180,000 clones, with 85% to 95% occurring only once. Sequencing was performed on peripheral blood, taken 28 days after the second dose of the MenACWY control vaccine. The receptors here all came from an adult who received the MenACWY meningococcal vaccine as a control.

The V call is TRBV23-1, the J call TRBJ2-1, with 12 bases aligning to TRBD1. TRBV23-1 is sorted into the ORF group, with uncertain function. Losses at the gene ends were 11 bases for V and 10 bases for J; bases not matched to a gene: 9. This CDR3 spans 13 amino acids. The CDR3: CAGTGTGGIEQFF. The CDR3 DNA is TGCGCCGGGACCGGGACAGGGGGCATCGAGCAGTTCTTC.

V usage is TRBV20-1 and J usage is TRBJ1-2, with D unresolved. This CDR3 is 13 amino acids long. Germline loops: CDR1 DFQATT, CDR2 SNEGSKA (reference sequence). Trimming took off 3 bases at V and 4 bases at J, with 12 bases between the two ends. CDR3 region: CSASMGQSYGYTF. In DNA, the CDR3 is TGCAGTGCTAGTATGGGCCAGAGCTATGGCTACACCTTC.

This sequence joins TRBV3-1 (or the pseudogene TRBV3-2) and TRBJ1-1; D is possibly TRBD1 (6 bases). The CDR3 has 13 residues. The V gene lost 7 bases and the J gene lost 8 bases, with 17 bases spanning the gap. Germline CDR1 LGHDT, CDR2 YNNKEL (reference sequence). The CDR3 loop is CASKKVTGSEAFF. The DNA of the CDR3 is TGTGCCAGCAAGAAAGTGACAGGCTCCGAAGCTTTCTTT.

The chain employs TRBV19 and TRBJ1-4; TRBD1 agrees at 9 bases. Per the germline V gene, CDR1 is LNHDA and CDR2 is SQIVND (reference sequence). This CDR3 contains 16 residues. J lost 5 bases, V lost 2 bases, and 6 bases had no gene match. CDR3 region: CASSILTGTGNEKLFF. CDR3 bases: TGTGCCAGTAGTATACTGACCGGGACAGGGAATGAAAAACTGTTTTTT.

The chain has TRBV18 and TRBJ1-2; D is uncertain. V was pared by 0 bases and J by 8 bases, with 10 bases between. The CDR3 sequence is 13 residues long. Germline CDR1 and CDR2: KGHSH and LQKENI. CDR3 sequence: CASSPPQERGYTF. CDR3 coding DNA: TGTGCCAGCTCACCACCCCAGGAACGGGGCTACACCTTC.

This clone is a singleton in its sample. Different DNA sequences within this sample yield the same CDR3. The V call is TRBV10-3, the J call TRBJ1-3; tentatively, D is TRBD1 (5 bases). The CDR3 spans 13 residues. Germline-derived CDR1 and CDR2 are ENHRY and SYGVKD. Trimming cost V 6 bases and J 4 bases, with 10 bases left between them. Here the CDR3 reads CAISGTAGNTIYF. The CDR3 nucleotides read TGTGCCATCAGCGGGACGGCCGGAAACACCATATATTTT.

The rearrangement links TRBV6-1 to TRBJ2-7, with D possibly TRBD2 on 6 matching bases. V was trimmed by 2 bases and J by 3 bases, leaving 14 bases between them. CDR3 length: 15 amino acids. Germline CDR1 MNHNS, CDR2 SASEGT. CDR3 nucleotide sequence: TGTGCCAGCAGTGAAATACAGACGGGACTCTACGAGCAGTACTTC. The encoded protein is CASSEIQTGLYEQYF.

V usage is TRBV18 and J usage is TRBJ1-2; no firm D call. The V end was cut by 6 bases, the J end by 1 base, with 6 bases between. There are 12 residues in the CDR3. Germline CDR1 and CDR2: KGHSH and LQKENI. Here the CDR3 reads CASSDNNYGYTF. The CDR3, as DNA: TGTGCCAGCTCCGACAATAACTATGGCTACACCTTC. The entire variable domain, with the rest obtained from reference TRBV18 and TRBJ1-2, is as follows: NAGVMQNPRHLVRRRGQEARLRCSPMKGHSHVYWYRQLPEEGLKFMVYLQKENIIDESGMPKERFSAEFPKEGPSILRIQQVVRGDSAAYFCASSDNNYGYTFGSGTRLTVV.

The chain is built from TRBV3-1 (or the pseudogene TRBV3-2) and TRBJ1-5; D gene ambiguous. The V gene lost 1 base and the J gene lost 0 bases, with 10 bases spanning the gap. CDR1 LGHDT and CDR2 YNNKEL come from the germline V gene (reference sequence). CDR3 length equals 16 residues. The CDR3: CASSQAGGFSNQPQHF. DNA for the CDR3: TGTGCCAGCAGCCAAGCGGGAGGATTTAGCAATCAGCCCCAGCATTTT.

The chain has TRBV28 and TRBJ2-2, with 7 bases lining up with TRBD1. V shed 6 bases and J 7 bases; nucleotides not matched to a gene: 8. This CDR3 has 14 residues. The germline V gene has CDR1 MDHEN and CDR2 SYDVKM. The CDR3, as DNA: TGTGCCAGCAGGGGGACAGTTTCAGGCGGGGAGCTGTTTTTT. This sequence encodes CASRGTVSGGELFF.

This clone has only one observation. The chain uses TRBV5-1 and TRBJ2-5; TRBD2 agrees at 9 bases. This CDR3 has 18 amino acids. Trimming removed 1 base from V and 3 bases from J; junction bases left unmatched: 13. Germline assignment: CDR1 SGHRS and CDR2 YFSETQ. CDR3 in amino acids: CASSLSSIAGVLKETQYF. The CDR3 nucleotides are TGCGCCAGCAGCTTGAGTAGTATAGCGGGGGTATTAAAAGAGACCCAGTACTTC.

The chain employs TRBV2 and TRBJ2-1, with TRBD2 identical over 10 bases. V trimming: 0 bases; J trimming: 6 bases; junction bases outside the gene matches: 5. CDR3 length: 16 amino acids. CDR1 is SNHLY, CDR2 FYNNEI, per germline. The CDR3 bases are TGTGCCAGCAGTGAAGCAAAGAGCGGGGGGGTCAATGAGCAGTTCTTC. This encodes CASSEAKSGGVNEQFF.

The V and J genes are TRBV7-8 and TRBJ2-1, with 8 positions matching TRBD2. The CDR3 runs to 16 residues. The V and J ends lost 5 bases and 4 bases, in that order; junction bases with no gene match: 10. Germline-derived CDR1 and CDR2 are SGHVS and FQNEAQ. CDR3 residues: CASSTVGAGGYNEQFF. The CDR3 DNA follows: TGTGCCAGCAGCACTGTGGGGGCGGGGGGATACAATGAGCAGTTCTTC.

The chain joins TRBV20-1 to TRBJ2-7, with D perhaps TRBD1 (5 bases). Trimming removed 5 bases from V and 8 bases from J, with 13 bases in between. This CDR3 contains 11 residues. Germline CDR1 is DFQATT and CDR2 is SNEGSKA (reference sequence). The CDR3: CSAGSQGQQYF. DNA of the CDR3: TGCAGTGCTGGCTCTCAGGGTCAGCAGTACTTC.